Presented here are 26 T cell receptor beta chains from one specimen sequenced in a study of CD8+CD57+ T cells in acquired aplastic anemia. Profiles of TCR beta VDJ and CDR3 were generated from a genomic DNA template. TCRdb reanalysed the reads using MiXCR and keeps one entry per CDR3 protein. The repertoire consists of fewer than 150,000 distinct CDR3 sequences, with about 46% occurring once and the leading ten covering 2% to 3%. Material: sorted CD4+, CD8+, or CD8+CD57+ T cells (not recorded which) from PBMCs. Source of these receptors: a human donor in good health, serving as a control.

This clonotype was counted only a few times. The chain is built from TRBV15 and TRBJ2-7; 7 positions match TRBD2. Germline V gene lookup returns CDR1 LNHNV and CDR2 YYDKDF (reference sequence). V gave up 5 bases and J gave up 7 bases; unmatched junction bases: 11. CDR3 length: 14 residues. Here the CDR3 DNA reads TGTGCCACCAGCTCGACGAGACTAGCCCGGGAGCAGTACTTC. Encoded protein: CATSSTRLAREQYF.

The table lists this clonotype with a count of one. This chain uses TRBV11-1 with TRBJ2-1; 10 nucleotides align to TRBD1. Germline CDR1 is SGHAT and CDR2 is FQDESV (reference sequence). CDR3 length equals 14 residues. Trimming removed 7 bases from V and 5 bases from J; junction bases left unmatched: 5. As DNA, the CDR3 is TGTGCCAGCATGGGACAGGGGTGGGACAATGAGCAGTTCTTC. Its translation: CASMGQGWDNEQFF.

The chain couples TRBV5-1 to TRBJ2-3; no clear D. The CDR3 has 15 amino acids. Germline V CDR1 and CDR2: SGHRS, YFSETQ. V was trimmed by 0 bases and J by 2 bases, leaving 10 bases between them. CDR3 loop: CASSLEGKNTDTQYF. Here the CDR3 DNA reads TGCGCCAGCAGCTTGGAGGGCAAGAACACAGATACGCAGTATTTT.

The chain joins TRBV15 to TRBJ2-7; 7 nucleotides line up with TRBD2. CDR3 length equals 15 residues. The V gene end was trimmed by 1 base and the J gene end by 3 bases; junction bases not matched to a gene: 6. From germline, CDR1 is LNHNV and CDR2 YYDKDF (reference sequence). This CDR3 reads CATSRVTSANYEQYF. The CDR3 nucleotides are TGTGCCACCAGCAGAGTAACTAGCGCAAACTACGAGCAGTACTTC.

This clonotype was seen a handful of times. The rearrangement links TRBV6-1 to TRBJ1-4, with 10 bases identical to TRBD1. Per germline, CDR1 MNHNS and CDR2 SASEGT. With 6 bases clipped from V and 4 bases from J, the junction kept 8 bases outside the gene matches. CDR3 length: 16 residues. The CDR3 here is CASREPRTGGNEKLFF. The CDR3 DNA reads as TGTGCCAGCAGGGAGCCCCGGACAGGGGGTAATGAAAAACTGTTTTTT.

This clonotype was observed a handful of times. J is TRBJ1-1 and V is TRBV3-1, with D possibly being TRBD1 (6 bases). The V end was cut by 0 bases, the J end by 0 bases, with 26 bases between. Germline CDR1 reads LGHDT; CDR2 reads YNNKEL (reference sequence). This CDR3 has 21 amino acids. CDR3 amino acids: CASSQDLGQGRAAGLNTEAFF. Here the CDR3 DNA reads TGTGCCAGCAGCCAAGATCTGGGGCAGGGGAGGGCGGCGGGCTTGAACACTGAAGCTTTCTTT.

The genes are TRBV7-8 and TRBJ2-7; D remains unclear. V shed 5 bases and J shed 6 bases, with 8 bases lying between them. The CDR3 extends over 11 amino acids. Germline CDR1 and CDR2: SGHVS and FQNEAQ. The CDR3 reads CASSPLLEQYF. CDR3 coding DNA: TGTGCCAGCAGCCCCCTACTCGAGCAGTACTTC.

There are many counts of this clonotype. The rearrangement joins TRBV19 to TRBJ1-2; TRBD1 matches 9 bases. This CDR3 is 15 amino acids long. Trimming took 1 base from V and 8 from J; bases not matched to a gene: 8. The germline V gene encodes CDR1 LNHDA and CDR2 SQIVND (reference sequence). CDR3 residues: CASSIASGTGFGYTF. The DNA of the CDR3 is TGTGCCAGTAGTATAGCGTCCGGGACAGGGTTCGGCTACACCTTC.

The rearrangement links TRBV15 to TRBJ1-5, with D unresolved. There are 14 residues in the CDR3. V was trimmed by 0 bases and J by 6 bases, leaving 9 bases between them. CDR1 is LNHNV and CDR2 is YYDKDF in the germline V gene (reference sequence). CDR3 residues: CATSRDKASQPQHF. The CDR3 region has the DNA TGTGCCACCAGCAGAGATAAGGCATCTCAGCCCCAGCATTTT.

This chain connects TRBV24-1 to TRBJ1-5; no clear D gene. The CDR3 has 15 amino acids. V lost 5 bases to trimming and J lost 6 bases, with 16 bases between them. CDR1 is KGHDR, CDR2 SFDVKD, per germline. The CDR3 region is CATSVSRPVSQPQHF. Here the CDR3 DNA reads TGTGCCACCAGTGTCTCGAGGCCGGTAAGTCAGCCCCAGCATTTT.

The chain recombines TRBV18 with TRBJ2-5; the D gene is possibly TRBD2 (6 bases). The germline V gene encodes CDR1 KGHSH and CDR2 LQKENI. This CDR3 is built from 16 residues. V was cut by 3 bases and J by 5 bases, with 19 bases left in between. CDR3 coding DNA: TGTGCCAGCTCACCGACATTTACGGCAGGAGGGGAGACCCAGTACTTC. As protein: CASSPTFTAGGETQYF.

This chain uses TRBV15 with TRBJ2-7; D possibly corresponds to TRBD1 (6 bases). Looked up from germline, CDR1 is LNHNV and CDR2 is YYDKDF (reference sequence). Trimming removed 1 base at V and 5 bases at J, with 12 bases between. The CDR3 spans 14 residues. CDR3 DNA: TGTGCCACCAGCAGAGCAGGACAGCCCCACGAGCAGTACTTC. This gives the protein CATSRAGQPHEQYF.

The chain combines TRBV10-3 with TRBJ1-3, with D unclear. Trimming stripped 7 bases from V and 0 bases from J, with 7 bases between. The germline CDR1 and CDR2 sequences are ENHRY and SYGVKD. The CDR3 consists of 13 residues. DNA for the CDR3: TGTGCCATCACTGCAGTCTCTGGAAACACCATATATTTT. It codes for CAITAVSGNTIYF.

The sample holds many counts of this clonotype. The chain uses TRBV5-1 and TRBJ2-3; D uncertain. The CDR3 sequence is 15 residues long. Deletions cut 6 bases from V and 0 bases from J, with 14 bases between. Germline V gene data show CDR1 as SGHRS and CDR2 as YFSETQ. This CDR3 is CASIPDPTSTDTQYF. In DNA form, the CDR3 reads TGCGCCAGCATACCGGACCCTACTAGCACAGATACGCAGTATTTT.

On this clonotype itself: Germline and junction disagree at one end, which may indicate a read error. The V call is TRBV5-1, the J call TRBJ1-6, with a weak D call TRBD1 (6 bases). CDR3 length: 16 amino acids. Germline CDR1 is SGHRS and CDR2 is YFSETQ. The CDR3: CASSLNTGRDKSPLHF. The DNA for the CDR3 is TGCGCCAGCAGCTTAAACACAGGGCGAGATAAGTCACCCCTCCACTTT.

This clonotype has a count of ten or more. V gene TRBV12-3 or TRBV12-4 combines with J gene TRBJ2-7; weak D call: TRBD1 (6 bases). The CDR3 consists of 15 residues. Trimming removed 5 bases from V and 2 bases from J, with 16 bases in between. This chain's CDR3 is CASSRLTQGPYEQYF. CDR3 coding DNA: TGTGCCAGCAGTCGTCTAACCCAGGGGCCCTACGAGCAGTACTTC.

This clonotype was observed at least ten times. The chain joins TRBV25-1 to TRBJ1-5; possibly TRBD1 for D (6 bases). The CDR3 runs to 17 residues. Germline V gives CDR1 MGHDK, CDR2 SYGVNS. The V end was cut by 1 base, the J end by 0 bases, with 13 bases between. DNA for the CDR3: TGTGCCAGCAGTGAATCAGGGGAAGCCAATAGCAATCAGCCCCAGCATTTT. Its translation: CASSESGEANSNQPQHF.

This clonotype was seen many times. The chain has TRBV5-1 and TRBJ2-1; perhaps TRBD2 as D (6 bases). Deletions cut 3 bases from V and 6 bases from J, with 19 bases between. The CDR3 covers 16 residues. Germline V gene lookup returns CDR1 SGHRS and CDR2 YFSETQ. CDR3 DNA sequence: TGCGCCAGCAGCTCCTCGGGGCGGGGTCGGAGCAATGAGCAGTTCTTC. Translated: CASSSSGRGRSNEQFF.

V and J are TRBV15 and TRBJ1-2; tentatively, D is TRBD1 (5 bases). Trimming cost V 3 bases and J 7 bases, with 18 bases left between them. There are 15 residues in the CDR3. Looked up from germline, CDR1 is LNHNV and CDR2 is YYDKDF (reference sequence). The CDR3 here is CATSSQDPRGSGYTF. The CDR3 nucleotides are TGTGCCACCAGCAGCCAAGATCCCCGGGGGAGTGGCTACACCTTC.

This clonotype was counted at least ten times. The CDR3 DNA reads as TGTGCCAGCAGTTATACAGGGTACGGCTACACCTTC. Translation: CASSYTGYGYTF. The genes are TRBV6-5 and TRBJ1-2; perhaps TRBD1 as D (6 bases). CDR3 length: 12 amino acids. Germline assignment: CDR1 MNHEY and CDR2 SVGAGI. Trimming removed 3 bases at V and 8 bases at J, with 10 bases between.

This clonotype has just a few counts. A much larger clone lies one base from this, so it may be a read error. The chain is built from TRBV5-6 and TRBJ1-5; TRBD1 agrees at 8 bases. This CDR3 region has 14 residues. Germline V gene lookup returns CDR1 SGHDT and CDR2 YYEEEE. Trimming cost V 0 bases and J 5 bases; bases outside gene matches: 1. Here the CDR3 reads CASSLADRDQPQHF. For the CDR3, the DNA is TGTGCCAGCAGCTTGGCGGACAGGGATCAGCCCCAGCATTTT.

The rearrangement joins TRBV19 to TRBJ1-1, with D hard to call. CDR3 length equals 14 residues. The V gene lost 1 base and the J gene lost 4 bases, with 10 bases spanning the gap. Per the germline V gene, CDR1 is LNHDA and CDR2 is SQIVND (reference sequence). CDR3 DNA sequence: TGTGCCAGTAGTATAGGTAGGGTTGGCACTGAAGCTTTCTTT. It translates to CASSIGRVGTEAFF.

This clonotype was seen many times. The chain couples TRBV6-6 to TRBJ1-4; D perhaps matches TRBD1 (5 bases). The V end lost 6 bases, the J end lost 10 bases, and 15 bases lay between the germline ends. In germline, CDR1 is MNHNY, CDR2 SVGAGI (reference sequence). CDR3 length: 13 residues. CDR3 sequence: CASRSQGWGKLFF. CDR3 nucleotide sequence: TGTGCCAGCAGATCTCAGGGTTGGGGAAAACTGTTTTTT.

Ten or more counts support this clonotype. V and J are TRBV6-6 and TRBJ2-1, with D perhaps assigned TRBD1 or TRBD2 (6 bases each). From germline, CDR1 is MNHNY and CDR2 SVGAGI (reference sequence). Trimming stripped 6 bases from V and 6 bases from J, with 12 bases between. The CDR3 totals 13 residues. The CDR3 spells CASSRGGGNEQFF. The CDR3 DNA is TGTGCCAGCAGCCGCGGAGGGGGCAATGAGCAGTTCTTC.

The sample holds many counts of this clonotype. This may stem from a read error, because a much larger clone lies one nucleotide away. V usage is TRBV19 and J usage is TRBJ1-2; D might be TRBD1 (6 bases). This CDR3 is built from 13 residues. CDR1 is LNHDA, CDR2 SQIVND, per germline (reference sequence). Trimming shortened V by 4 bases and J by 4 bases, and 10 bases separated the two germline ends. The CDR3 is CASSTVQGYGYTF. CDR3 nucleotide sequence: TGTGCCAGTAGTACGGTACAGGGCTATGGCTACACCTTC.

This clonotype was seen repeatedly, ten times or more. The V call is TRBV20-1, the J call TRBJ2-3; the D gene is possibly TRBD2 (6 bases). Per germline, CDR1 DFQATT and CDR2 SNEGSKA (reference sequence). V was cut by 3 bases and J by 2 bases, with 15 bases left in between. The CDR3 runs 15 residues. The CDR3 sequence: CSARDDRELTDTQYF. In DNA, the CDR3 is TGCAGTGCTAGGGATGATCGGGAGCTCACAGATACGCAGTATTTT.